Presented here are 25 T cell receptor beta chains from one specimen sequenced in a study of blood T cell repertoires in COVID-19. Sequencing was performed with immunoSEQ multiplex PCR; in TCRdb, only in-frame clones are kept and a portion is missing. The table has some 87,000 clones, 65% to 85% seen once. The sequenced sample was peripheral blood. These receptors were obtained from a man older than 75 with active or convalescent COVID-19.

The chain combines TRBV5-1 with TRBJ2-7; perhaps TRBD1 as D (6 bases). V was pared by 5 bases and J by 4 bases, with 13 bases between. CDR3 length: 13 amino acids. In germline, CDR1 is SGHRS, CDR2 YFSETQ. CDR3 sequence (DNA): TGCGCCAGCAGTCCTGGACAGTGGTACGAGCAGTACTTC. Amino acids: CASSPGQWYEQYF. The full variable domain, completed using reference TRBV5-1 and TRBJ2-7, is KAGVTQTPRYLIKTRGQQVTLSCSPISGHRSVSWYQQTPGQGLQFLFEYFSETQRNKGNFPGRFSGRQFSNSRSEMNVSTLELGDSALYLCASSPGQWYEQYFGPGTRLTVT.

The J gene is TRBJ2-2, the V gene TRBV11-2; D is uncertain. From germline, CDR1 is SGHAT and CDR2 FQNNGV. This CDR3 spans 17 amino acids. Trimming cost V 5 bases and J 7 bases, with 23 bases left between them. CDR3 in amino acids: CASSRFSAGHPGGELFF. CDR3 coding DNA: TGTGCCAGCAGCCGATTCTCAGCCGGTCACCCGGGCGGGGAGCTGTTTTTT. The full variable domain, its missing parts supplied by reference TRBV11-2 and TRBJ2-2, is EAGVAQSPRYKIIEKRQSVAFWCNPISGHATLYWYQQILGQGPKLLIQFQNNGVVDDSQLPKDRFSAERLKGVDSTLKIQPAKLEDSAVYLCASSRFSAGHPGGELFFGEGSRLTVL.

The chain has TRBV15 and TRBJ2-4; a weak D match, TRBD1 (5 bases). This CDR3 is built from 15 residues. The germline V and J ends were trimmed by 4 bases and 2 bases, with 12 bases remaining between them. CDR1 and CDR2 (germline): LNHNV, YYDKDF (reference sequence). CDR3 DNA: TGTGCCACCAGCAAACCAAGGGGAACCAAAAACATTCAGTACTTC. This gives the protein CATSKPRGTKNIQYF.

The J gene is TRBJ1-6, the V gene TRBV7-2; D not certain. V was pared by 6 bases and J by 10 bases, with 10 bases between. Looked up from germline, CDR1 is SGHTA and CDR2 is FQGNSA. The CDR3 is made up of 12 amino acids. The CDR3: CASRAGSSPLHF. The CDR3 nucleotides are TGTGCCAGCAGGGCCGGGAGCTCACCCCTCCACTTT.

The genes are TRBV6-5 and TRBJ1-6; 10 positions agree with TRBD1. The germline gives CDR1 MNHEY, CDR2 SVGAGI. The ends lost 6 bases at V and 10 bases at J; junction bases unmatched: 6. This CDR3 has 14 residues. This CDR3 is CASSRDRGPSPLHF. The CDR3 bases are TGTGCCAGCAGCCGCGACAGGGGGCCATCACCCCTCCACTTT.

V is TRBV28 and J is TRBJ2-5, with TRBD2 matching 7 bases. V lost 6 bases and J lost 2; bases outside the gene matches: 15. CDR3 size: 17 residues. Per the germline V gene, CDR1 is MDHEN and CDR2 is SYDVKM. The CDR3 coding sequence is TGTGCCAGCAGCTCCCCGCTCGGGCAGGGAGGGCAAGAGACCCAGTACTTC. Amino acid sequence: CASSSPLGQGGQETQYF.

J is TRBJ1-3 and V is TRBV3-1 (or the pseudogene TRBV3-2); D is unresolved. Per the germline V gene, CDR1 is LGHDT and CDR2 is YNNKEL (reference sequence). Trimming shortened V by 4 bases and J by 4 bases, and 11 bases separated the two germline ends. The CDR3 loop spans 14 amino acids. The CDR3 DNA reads TGTGCCAGCAGCCGCGGGCAGGTCGGAAACACCATATATTTT. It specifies CASSRGQVGNTIYF.

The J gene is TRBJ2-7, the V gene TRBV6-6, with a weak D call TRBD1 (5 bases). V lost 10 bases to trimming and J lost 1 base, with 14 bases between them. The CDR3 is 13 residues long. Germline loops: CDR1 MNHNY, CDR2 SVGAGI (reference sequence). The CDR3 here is CATLPGWSYEQYF. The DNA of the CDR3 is TGTGCCACCCTGCCAGGGTGGTCCTACGAGCAGTACTTC.

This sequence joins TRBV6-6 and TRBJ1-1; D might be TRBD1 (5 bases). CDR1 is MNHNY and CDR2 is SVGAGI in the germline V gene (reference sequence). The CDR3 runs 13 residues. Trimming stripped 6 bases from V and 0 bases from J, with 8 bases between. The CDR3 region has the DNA TGTGCCAGCAGGGGGCGGATGAACACTGAAGCTTTCTTT. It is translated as CASRGRMNTEAFF.

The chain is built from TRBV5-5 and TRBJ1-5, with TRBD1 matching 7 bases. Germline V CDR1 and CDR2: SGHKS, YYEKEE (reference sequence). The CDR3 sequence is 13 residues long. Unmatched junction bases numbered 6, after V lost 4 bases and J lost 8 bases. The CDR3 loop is CASSPTGREPQHF. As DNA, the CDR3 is TGTGCCAGCAGCCCGACAGGGAGAGAGCCCCAGCATTTT.

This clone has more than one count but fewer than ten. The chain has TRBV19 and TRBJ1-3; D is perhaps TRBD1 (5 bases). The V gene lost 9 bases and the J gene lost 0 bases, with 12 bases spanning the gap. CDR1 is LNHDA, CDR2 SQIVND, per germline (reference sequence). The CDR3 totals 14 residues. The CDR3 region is CASNRQRSGNTIYF. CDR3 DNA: TGTGCCAGCAACCGACAGCGCTCTGGAAACACCATATATTTT.

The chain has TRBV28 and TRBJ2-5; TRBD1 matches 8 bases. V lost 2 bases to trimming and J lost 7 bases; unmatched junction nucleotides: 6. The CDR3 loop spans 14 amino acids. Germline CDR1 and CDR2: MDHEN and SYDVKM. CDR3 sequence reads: CASSLPRGLGTQYF. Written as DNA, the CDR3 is TGTGCCAGCAGTTTACCCAGGGGGCTAGGGACCCAGTACTTC.

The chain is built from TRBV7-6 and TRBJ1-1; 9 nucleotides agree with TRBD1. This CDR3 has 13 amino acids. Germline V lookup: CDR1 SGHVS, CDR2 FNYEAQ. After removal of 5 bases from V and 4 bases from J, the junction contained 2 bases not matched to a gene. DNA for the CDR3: TGTGCCAGCAGCGCGGGACAGGGCACTGAAGCTTTCTTT. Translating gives CASSAGQGTEAFF.

CDR3 sequence: CASSRGTKYQETQYF. Here the CDR3 DNA reads TGTGCCAGCAGCCGCGGGACTAAGTACCAAGAGACCCAGTACTTC. The chain carries TRBV5-4 and TRBJ2-5; 7 nucleotides agree with TRBD2. V gave up 4 bases and J gave up 0 bases; unmatched junction bases: 6. CDR3 length: 15 amino acids. Looked up from germline, CDR1 is SGHNT and CDR2 is YYREEE (reference sequence). Full variable domain (remainder filled in from reference TRBV5-4 and TRBJ2-5): ETGVTQSPTHLIKTRGQQVTLRCSSQSGHNTVSWYQQALGQGPQFIFQYYREEENGRGNFPPRFSGLQFPNYSSELNVNALELDDSALYLCASSRGTKYQETQYFGPGTRLLVL.

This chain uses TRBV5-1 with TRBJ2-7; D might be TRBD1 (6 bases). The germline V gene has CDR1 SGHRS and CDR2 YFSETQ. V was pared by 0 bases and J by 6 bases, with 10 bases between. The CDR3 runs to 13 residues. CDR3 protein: CASSLVDSAEQYF. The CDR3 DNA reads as TGCGCCAGCAGCTTGGTGGACAGTGCCGAGCAGTACTTC.

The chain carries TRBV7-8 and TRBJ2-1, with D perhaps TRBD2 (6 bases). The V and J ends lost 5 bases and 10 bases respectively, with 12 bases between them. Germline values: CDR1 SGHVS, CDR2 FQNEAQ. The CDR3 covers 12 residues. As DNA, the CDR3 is TGTGCCAGCAGCCAGGGAGGATGGGAGCAGTTCTTC. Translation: CASSQGGWEQFF.

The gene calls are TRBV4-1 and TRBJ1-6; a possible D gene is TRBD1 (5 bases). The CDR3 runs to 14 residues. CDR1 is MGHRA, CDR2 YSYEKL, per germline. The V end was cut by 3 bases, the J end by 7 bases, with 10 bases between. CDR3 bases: TGCGCCAGCAGCCAGGACACCGGGAATTCACCCCTCCACTTT. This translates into CASSQDTGNSPLHF.

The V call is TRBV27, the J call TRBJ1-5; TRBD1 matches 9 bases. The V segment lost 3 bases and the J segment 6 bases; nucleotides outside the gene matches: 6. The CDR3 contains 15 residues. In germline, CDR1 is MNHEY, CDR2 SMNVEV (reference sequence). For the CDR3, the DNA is TGTGCCAGCAGTTTGAGAACAGGGGGCGGTCAGCCCCAGCATTTT. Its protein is CASSLRTGGGQPQHF.

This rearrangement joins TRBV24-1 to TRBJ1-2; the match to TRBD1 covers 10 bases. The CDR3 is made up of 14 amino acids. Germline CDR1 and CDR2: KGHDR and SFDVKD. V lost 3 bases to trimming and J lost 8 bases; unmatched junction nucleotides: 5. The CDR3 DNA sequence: TGTGCCACCAGTGATGCGACAGGGGGCGAGGGCTACACCTTC. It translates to CATSDATGGEGYTF.

The CDR3 region is CASSHGQGWSEKLFF. CDR3 coding DNA: TGTGCCAGCAGCCACGGACAGGGGTGGAGTGAAAAACTGTTTTTT. J is TRBJ1-4 and V is TRBV3-1 (or the pseudogene TRBV3-2), with 9 bases identical to TRBD1. The CDR3 contains 15 residues. CDR1 and CDR2 (germline): LGHDT, YNNKEL (reference sequence). The J segment lost 7 bases and the V segment lost 3 bases, leaving 6 bases of the junction unmatched.

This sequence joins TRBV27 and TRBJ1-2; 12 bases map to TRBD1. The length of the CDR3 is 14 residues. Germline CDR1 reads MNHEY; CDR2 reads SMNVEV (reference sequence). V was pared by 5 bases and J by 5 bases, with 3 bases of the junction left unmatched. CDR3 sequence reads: CASSKGQGAYGYTF. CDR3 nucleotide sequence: TGTGCCAGCAGTAAGGGACAGGGGGCATATGGCTACACCTTC.

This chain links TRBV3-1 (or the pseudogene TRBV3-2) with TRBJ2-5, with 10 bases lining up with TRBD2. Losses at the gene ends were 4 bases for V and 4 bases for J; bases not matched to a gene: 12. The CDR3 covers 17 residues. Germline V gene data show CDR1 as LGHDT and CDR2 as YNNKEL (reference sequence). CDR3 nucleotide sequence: TGTGCCAGCAGCCTGCCCTTGAGCGGGGGGGCCCCAGAGACCCAGTACTTC. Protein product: CASSLPLSGGAPETQYF.

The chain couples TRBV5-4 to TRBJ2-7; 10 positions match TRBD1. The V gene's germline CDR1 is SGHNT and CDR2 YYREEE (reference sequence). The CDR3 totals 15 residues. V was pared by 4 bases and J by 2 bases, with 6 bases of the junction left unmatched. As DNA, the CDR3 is TGTGCCAGCAGCGGCGGGACAGGGGTTCCCTACGAGCAGTACTTC. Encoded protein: CASSGGTGVPYEQYF.

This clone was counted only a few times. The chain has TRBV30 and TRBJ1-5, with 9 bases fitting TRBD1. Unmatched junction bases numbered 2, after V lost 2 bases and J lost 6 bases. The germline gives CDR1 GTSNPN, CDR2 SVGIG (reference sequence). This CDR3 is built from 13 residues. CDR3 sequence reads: CAWSTGGGQPQHF. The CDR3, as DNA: TGTGCCTGGAGTACAGGGGGCGGTCAGCCCCAGCATTTT. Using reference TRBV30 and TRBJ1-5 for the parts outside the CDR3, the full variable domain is SQTIHQWPATLVQPVGSPLSLECTVEGTSNPNLYWYRQAAGRGLQLLFYSVGIGQISSEVPQNLSASRPQDRQFILSSKKLLLSDSGFYLCAWSTGGGQPQHFGDGTRLSIL.

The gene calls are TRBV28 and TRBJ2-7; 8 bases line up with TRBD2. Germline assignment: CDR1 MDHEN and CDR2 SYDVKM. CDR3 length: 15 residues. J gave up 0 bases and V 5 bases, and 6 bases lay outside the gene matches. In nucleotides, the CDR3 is TGTGCCAGCAGTCCCCGGGGGGGGGTCTCCTACGAGCAGTACTTC. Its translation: CASSPRGGVSYEQYF. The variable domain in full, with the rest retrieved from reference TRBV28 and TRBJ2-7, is DVKVTQSSRYLVKRTGEKVFLECVQDMDHENMFWYRQDPGLGLRLIYFSYDVKMKEKGDIPEGYSVSREKKERFSLILESASTNQTSMYLCASSPRGGVSYEQYFGPGTRLTVT.